What follows is one TCR beta chain and its context. The antigen remains undetermined. Looked up from germline, CDR1 is MNHEY and CDR2 is SVGAGI. V was pared by 6 bases and J by 0 bases, with 12 bases between. The CDR3 spans 15 residues. This record belongs to a study of blood T cells in healthy people across ages. General study findings and limits: Fewer expanded clones and more diversity marked long-lived versus aged donors.

The people who gave samples were healthy Caucasians from Russia, aged roughly 6 to 90. Roughly 9.8 milliliters of peripheral blood were drawn from each donor. Next came a second PCR, run for about 7 to 12 cycles, which used a sample-barcoded 5' primer along with a J-beta primer mix. TCRdb independently ran MiXCR on the 5' RACE reads; one entry per CDR3 protein. The sample yields 1 million to 1.2 million distinct CDR3 sequences, 35% to 45% seen once. Sample: blood. This clonotype was sampled from a man aged 18 to 30 in good health. The rearrangement links TRBV6-5 to TRBJ2-1; D ambiguous. CDR3 sequence reads: CASSPPATSYNEQFF. The CDR3 coding sequence is TGTGCCAGCAGCCCCCCGGCGACCTCCTACAATGAGCAGTTCTTC.